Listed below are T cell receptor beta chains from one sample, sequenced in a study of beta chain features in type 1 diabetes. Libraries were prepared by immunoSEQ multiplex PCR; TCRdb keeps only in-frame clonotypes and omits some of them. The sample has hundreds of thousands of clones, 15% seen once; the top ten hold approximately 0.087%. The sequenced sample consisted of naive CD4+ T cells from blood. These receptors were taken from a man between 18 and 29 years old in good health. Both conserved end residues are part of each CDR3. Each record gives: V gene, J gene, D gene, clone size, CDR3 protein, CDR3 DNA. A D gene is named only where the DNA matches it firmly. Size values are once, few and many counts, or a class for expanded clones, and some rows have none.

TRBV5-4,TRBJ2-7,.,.,CASSLGRGTPYEQYF,TGTGCCAGCAGCTTGGGACGGGGGACGCCCTACGAGCAGTACTTC
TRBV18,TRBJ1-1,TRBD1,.,CASSRDRETFF,TGTGCCAGCTCACGGGACAGGGAGACTTTCTTT
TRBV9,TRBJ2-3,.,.,CASSPRTNTDTQYF,TGTGCCAGCAGCCCCCGGACAAACACAGATACGCAGTATTTT
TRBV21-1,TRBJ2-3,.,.,CASSKKPGLSDREAGDTQYF,TGTGCCAGCAGCAAAAAGCCTGGTTTGTCTGACAGGGAGGCTGGAGATACGCAGTATTTT
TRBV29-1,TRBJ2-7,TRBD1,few,CSVYRQGDEQYF,TGCAGCGTTTATCGACAGGGGGACGAGCAGTACTTC
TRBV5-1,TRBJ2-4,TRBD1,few,CASSSAGQGPKNIQYF,TGCGCCAGCAGCTCAGCAGGACAGGGCCCTAAAAACATTCAGTACTTC
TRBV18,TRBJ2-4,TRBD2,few,CASSPLPGGLGNIQYF,TGTGCCAGCTCACCACTACCGGGAGGGCTTGGAAACATTCAGTACTTC
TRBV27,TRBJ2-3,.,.,CASSRLGADTQYF,TGTGCCAGCAGCCGGTTGGGGGCAGATACGCAGTATTTT
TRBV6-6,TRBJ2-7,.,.,CASSYTGTMSEQYF,TGTGCCAGCAGTTACACCGGGACAATGAGCGAGCAGTACTTC
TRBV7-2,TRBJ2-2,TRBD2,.,CASSLMAGGATGELFF,TGTGCCAGCAGCTTAATGGCGGGAGGGGCCACCGGGGAGCTGTTTTTT
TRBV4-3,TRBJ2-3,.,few,CASSQGSETDTQYF,TGCGCCAGCAGCCAAGGGTCTGAGACAGATACGCAGTATTTT
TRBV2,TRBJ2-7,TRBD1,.,CASYSWDSRGSYEQYF,TGTGCCTCTTATTCATGGGACAGTCGAGGGAGCTACGAGCAGTACTTC
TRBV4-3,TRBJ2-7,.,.,CASSQESGTYEQYF,TGCGCCAGCAGCCAAGAAAGCGGAACCTACGAGCAGTACTTC
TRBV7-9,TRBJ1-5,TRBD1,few,CASSFRDRGTNQPQHF,TGTGCCAGCAGCTTCCGGGACAGGGGGACGAATCAGCCCCAGCATTTT
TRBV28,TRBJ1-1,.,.,CASSFRGGRHTEAFF,TGTGCCAGCAGTTTCCGCGGGGGCCGCCACACTGAAGCTTTCTTT
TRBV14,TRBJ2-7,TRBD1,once,CASSLRDRGEASEQYF,TGTGCCAGCAGCCTCCGGGACAGGGGAGAAGCGAGCGAGCAGTACTTC
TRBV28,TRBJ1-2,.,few,CASSPPGGKSYGYTF,TGTGCCAGCAGCCCCCCCGGGGGAAAAAGCTATGGCTACACCTTC
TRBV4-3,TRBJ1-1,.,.,CASSTGSAANTEAFF,TGCGCCAGCAGCACAGGGTCAGCGGCGAACACTGAAGCTTTCTTT
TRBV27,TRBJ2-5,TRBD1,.,CASSLPPDRKQETQYF,TGTGCCAGCAGTTTACCCCCGGACAGGAAACAAGAGACCCAGTACTTC
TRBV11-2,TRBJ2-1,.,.,CASSRRTEQFF,TGTGCCAGCAGCCGAAGGACGGAGCAGTTCTTC
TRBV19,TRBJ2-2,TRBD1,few,CASRRDRNTGELFF,TGTGCCAGTAGAAGGGACAGGAACACCGGGGAGCTGTTTTTT